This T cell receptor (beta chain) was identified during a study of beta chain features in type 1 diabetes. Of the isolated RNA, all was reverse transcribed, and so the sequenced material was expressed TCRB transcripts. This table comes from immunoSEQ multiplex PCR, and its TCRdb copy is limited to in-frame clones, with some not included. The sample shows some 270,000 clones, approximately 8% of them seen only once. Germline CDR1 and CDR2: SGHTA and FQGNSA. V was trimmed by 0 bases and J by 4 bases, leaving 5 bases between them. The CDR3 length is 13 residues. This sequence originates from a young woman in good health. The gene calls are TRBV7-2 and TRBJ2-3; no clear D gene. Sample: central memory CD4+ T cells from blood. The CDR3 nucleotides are TGTGCCAGCAGCTTAGCAGGGCCAGATACGCAGTATTTT. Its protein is CASSLAGPDTQYF.